Listed below are T cell receptor beta chains from one sample, sequenced in a study of CD8 T cells in ankylosing spondylitis. TCRdb re-called the 5' RACE reads through MiXCR, storing one row per CDR3 protein. The data hold about 750,000 distinct CDR3 sequences, with around 19% observed a single time. Sequenced input: blood, either unsorted or a sorted T cell fraction (not recorded which). Receptors were obtained from a male donor with ankylosing spondylitis. Both conserved end residues are trimmed from each CDR3. Fields, in order: V gene, CDR3 length, CDR3 protein.

V: TRBV5-1; length: 13; CDR3: ASSLAGVLENIQY
V: TRBV12-3/TRBV12-4; length: 13; CDR3: ASSLAGGMNNEQF
V: TRBV7-9; length: 12; CDR3: ASSLDRDRYEQY
V: TRBV27; length: 14; CDR3: ASSPAPITPAYEQY
V: TRBV5-1; length: 13; CDR3: ASSLADRTYNEQF
V: TRBV6-5; length: 17; CDR3: ASSYLTSGLAGGVTEQY
V: TRBV7-2; length: 14; CDR3: ASSLLGAGAGYGYT
V: TRBV7-9; length: 14; CDR3: ASSLASGERHNEQF
V: TRBV5-1; length: 11; CDR3: ASRAGEGYEQY
V: TRBV5-1; length: 14; CDR3: ASSPRQGRSGDTQY
V: TRBV12-3/TRBV12-4; length: 9; CDR3: ASSVNTDAF
V: TRBV14; length: 15; CDR3: ASSQDWAAGYPDTQY
V: TRBV7-2; length: 13; CDR3: ASSTPDPGGEKLF
V: TRBV29-1; length: 12; CDR3: SFSGASNTGELF
V: TRBV7-9; length: 14; CDR3: ASSSAGALGTDTQY
V: TRBV24-1; length: 12; CDR3: ATSDRGDSWPQH
V: TRBV25-1; length: 10; CDR3: ASSDNNYGYT
V: TRBV28; length: 12; CDR3: ASSFTGGDVGYT
V: TRBV5-1; length: 11; CDR3: ASSGLPDQPQH
V: TRBV12-3/TRBV12-4; length: 12; CDR3: ASSLGTTSYEQY
V: TRBV6-1; length: 12; CDR3: ASSISGGAGTQY
V: TRBV12-3/TRBV12-4; length: 15; CDR3: ASSLRLQQGGVNEQF
V: TRBV27; length: 14; CDR3: ASSLLRGGNTGELF
V: TRBV20-1; length: 12; CDR3: SASRGPGNQPQH
V: TRBV2; length: 11; CDR3: ASSKMYQETQY
V: TRBV30; length: 14; CDR3: AWSISSWDRSYEQY
V: TRBV12-3/TRBV12-4; length: 11; CDR3: ASSLRVFHEQF
V: TRBV7-2; length: 13; CDR3: ASSFDSLNYNEQF
V: TRBV5-6; length: 11; CDR3: ASSWDYQETQY
V: TRBV4-3; length: 14; CDR3: ASSQVLVQMNTEAF
V: TRBV7-3; length: 11; CDR3: ASSPGQAYGYT
V: TRBV5-5; length: 13; CDR3: ASSKRDRDDEELF
V: TRBV4-2; length: 13; CDR3: ASSQDLGGAYEQY
V: TRBV5-1; length: 12; CDR3: ASTLLATYNEQF
V: TRBV27; length: 17; CDR3: ASSFSPSPGRSFNDEQF
V: TRBV7-2; length: 12; CDR3: ASSKGLFNRPQH